This TCR beta chain was identified during a study of shared clonotypes between healthy human individuals. Points from the study as a whole: Memory subsets generally showed smaller estimated richness than naive subsets did. Blood was the only sampled material, and tissue repertoires likely differ.

Over several immunoSEQ plates, each subset's genomic DNA was distributed in even portions. Study processing details: There were no quality scores in the junction-only immunoSEQ sequences, so filtering differed. Clones were sequenced by immunoSEQ multiplex PCR, and TCRdb holds only the in-frame ones, with some missing. Clonal size and the V and J genes are those of that table, whereas D and trimming came from the DNA. The sample lists roughly 2,500,000 clones; approximately 93% were seen once. Germline V lookup: CDR1 MGHDK, CDR2 SYGVNS. The CDR3 runs to 13 residues. Trimming removed 4 bases at V and 5 bases at J, with 12 bases between. Comment on this clone: Its antigen is undetermined.

The V and J genes are TRBV25-1 and TRBJ2-7; D not certain. Source material: naive CD4+ T cells from PBMCs. Subset specified: CD45RA+ positively selected. The clonotype was recovered from a man aged 18-30 years in good health. Some clones in this sample may be carry-over from other donors' samples. Here the CDR3 DNA reads TGTGCCAGCAGTGGCCGGATTCAAAACGAGCAGTACTTC. It codes for CASSGRIQNEQYF.